These 16 T cell receptor beta chains share one sample of origin, sequenced in a study of T cell responses to AZD1222 COVID-19 vaccine. TCRdb keeps only in-frame clones here, not all; method: immunoSEQ multiplex PCR. Among some 96,000 clones listed, about 88% were seen once. Source: peripheral blood, taken on day 0 of AZD1222 vaccination. These receptors were obtained from an adult in good health.

The chain links TRBV19 to TRBJ1-5; unclear D gene. The CDR3 extends over 15 amino acids. Trimming pared 6 bases from V and 0 bases from J, leaving 12 bases between. Germline V gene sequence: CDR1 LNHDA, CDR2 SQIVND (reference sequence). The CDR3 region is CASRVGINSNQPQHF. The CDR3 region has the DNA TGTGCCAGTAGAGTCGGAATTAATAGCAATCAGCCCCAGCATTTT. The full variable domain, rest sourced from reference TRBV19 and TRBJ1-5, is DGGITQSPKYLFRKEGQNVTLSCEQNLNHDAMYWYRQDPGQGLRLIYYSQIVNDFQKGDIAEGYSVSREKKESFPLTVTSAQKNPTAFYLCASRVGINSNQPQHFGDGTRLSIL.

As for this clone: The same CDR3 arises from other DNA sequences in this sample as well. V usage is TRBV6-5 and J usage is TRBJ1-5, with 7 bases lining up with TRBD1. The CDR3 sequence is 13 residues long. V lost 6 bases to trimming and J lost 4 bases; unmatched junction nucleotides: 3. Germline CDR1 reads MNHEY; CDR2 reads SVGAGI. The CDR3 DNA is TGTGCCAGCAGGAGGGACAGTAATCAGCCCCAGCATTTT. Translated, it gives CASRRDSNQPQHF.

The rearrangement links TRBV7-9 to TRBJ2-1; D uncertain. V was shortened by 1 base and J by 7 bases, with 11 bases between the two germline ends. The CDR3 length is 14 residues. Germline values: CDR1 SEHNR, CDR2 FQNEAQ (reference sequence). CDR3 region: CASSLDGSWNEQFF. CDR3 sequence (DNA): TGTGCCAGCAGCTTAGATGGCAGCTGGAATGAGCAGTTCTTC. The full variable domain, its missing parts supplied by reference TRBV7-9 and TRBJ2-1, is DTGVSQNPRHKITKRGQNVTFRCDPISEHNRLYWYRQTLGQGPEFLTYFQNEAQLEKSRLLSDRFSAERPKGSFSTLEIQRTEQGDSAMYLCASSLDGSWNEQFFGPGTRLTVL.

The CDR3 DNA follows: TGTGCCTGGAGTGGAGGGATCGGTCAGCCCCAGCATTTT. It is translated as CAWSGGIGQPQHF. The gene calls are TRBV30 and TRBJ1-5; D remains unclear. The V gene's germline CDR1 is GTSNPN and CDR2 SVGIG (reference sequence). V was pared by 1 base and J by 6 bases, with 10 bases between. This CDR3 comprises 13 residues.

CDR3: CASSTRLAGGADTQYF. Written as DNA, the CDR3 is TGTGCCAGCAGCACCCGGCTAGCGGGAGGGGCAGATACGCAGTATTTT. The chain carries TRBV7-2 and TRBJ2-3; TRBD2 matches 12 bases. V shed 5 bases, J shed 4 bases, and the junction held 7 bases outside the gene matches. Germline V gives CDR1 SGHTA, CDR2 FQGNSA. The CDR3 runs to 16 residues. The full variable domain, completed using reference TRBV7-2 and TRBJ2-3, is GAGVSQSPSNKVTEKGKDVELRCDPISGHTALYWYRQSLGQGLEFLIYFQGNSAPDKSGLPSDRFSAERTGGSVSTLTIQRTQQEDSAVYLCASSTRLAGGADTQYFGPGTRLTVL.

V is TRBV30 and J is TRBJ1-2; 8 nucleotides match TRBD1. Germline V gene sequence: CDR1 GTSNPN, CDR2 SVGIG (reference sequence). V lost 1 base to trimming and J lost 4 bases; unmatched junction nucleotides: 14. The CDR3 loop spans 17 amino acids. The CDR3 nucleotides read TGTGCCTGGAGTGCGGGACAGGTATCCCCCTTTCTCTATGGCTACACCTTC. Translation gives CAWSAGQVSPFLYGYTF.

A few counts support this clone. The chain is built from TRBV19 and TRBJ1-5; D is unclear. Germline V gene lookup returns CDR1 LNHDA and CDR2 SQIVND (reference sequence). CDR3 size: 15 residues. V dropped 4 bases and J dropped 3 bases, with 13 bases sitting between them. The CDR3 is CASSKSGVHNQPQHF. CDR3 coding DNA: TGTGCCAGTAGTAAATCCGGGGTACACAATCAGCCCCAGCATTTT.

This clone occurred a few times. CDR3 sequence reads: CASSDQRDVDEQFF. As DNA, the CDR3 is TGTGCCAGCAGTGACCAGCGGGACGTTGATGAGCAGTTCTTC. This sequence joins TRBV6-2 or TRBV6-3 and TRBJ2-1, with 7 positions matching TRBD2. Germline CDR1 MNHEY, CDR2 SVGEGT. The CDR3 consists of 14 residues. J gave up 8 bases and V 5 bases, and 9 bases lay outside the gene matches.

This sequence joins TRBV11-2 and TRBJ2-7; 10 bases agree with TRBD1. The J segment lost 6 bases and the V segment lost 7 bases, leaving 6 bases of the junction unmatched. This CDR3 comprises 13 residues. Germline-derived CDR1 and CDR2 are SGHAT and FQNNGV. The CDR3 DNA reads TGTGCCAGCAAAAGACAGGGGGCCTCCGAGCAGTACTTC. It yields the protein CASKRQGASEQYF.

The genes are TRBV19 and TRBJ1-4, with 7 bases fitting TRBD1. V dropped 4 bases and J dropped 0; count of bases not matched to a gene: 11. The CDR3 is 18 residues long. The germline CDR1 and CDR2 sequences are LNHDA and SQIVND (reference sequence). The CDR3 region is CASSTGQEYIATNEKLFF. Written as DNA, the CDR3 is TGTGCCAGTAGTACCGGACAGGAATATATTGCAACTAATGAAAAACTGTTTTTT. Complete variable domain (other parts from reference TRBV19 and TRBJ1-4): DGGITQSPKYLFRKEGQNVTLSCEQNLNHDAMYWYRQDPGQGLRLIYYSQIVNDFQKGDIAEGYSVSREKKESFPLTVTSAQKNPTAFYLCASSTGQEYIATNEKLFFGSGTQLSVL.

With respect to this clone: This sample includes further DNA sequences coding for the same CDR3. The V call is TRBV27, the J call TRBJ1-5; D gene unclear. The CDR3 length is 13 residues. Germline CDR1 reads MNHEY; CDR2 reads SMNVEV (reference sequence). The ends were cut back, 2 bases at V and 4 bases at J, with 6 bases in the middle. This CDR3 reads CASSLTANQPQHF. The CDR3 nucleotides read TGTGCCAGCAGTTTAACAGCAAATCAGCCCCAGCATTTT.

V gene TRBV19 combines with J gene TRBJ1-1; 8 bases are shared with TRBD1. The germline V gene has CDR1 LNHDA and CDR2 SQIVND (reference sequence). The J segment lost 4 bases and the V segment lost 6 bases, leaving 7 bases of the junction unmatched. This CDR3 contains 14 residues. The CDR3 sequence: CASSRDRYRTEAFF. In DNA, the CDR3 is TGTGCCAGTAGCCGGGACAGGTACCGCACTGAAGCTTTCTTT.

This chain joins TRBV6-2 or TRBV6-3 and TRBJ1-2; D is unresolved. Trimming shortened V by 0 bases and J by 0 bases, and 8 bases separated the two germline ends. The CDR3 has 15 residues. The germline gives CDR1 MNHEY, CDR2 SVGEGT. The CDR3 region has the DNA TGTGCCAGCAGTTACTCGGAGGGTACTAACTATGGCTACACCTTC. Amino acid sequence: CASSYSEGTNYGYTF.

The V call is TRBV19, the J call TRBJ1-3, with 8 bases matching TRBD1. This CDR3 has 15 residues. The junction had 6 bases not matched to a gene; V was cut back by 6 bases and J by 2 bases. CDR1 is LNHDA and CDR2 is SQIVND in the germline V gene (reference sequence). The CDR3 DNA reads TGTGCCAGTAGCCCTCAGGGGGCGGCTGGAAACACCATATATTTT. Translated, it gives CASSPQGAAGNTIYF.

The V call is TRBV13, the J call TRBJ2-2; D gene ambiguous. The CDR3 is 14 residues long. Germline V gives CDR1 PRHDT, CDR2 FYEKMQ (reference sequence). V dropped 3 bases and J dropped 0 bases, with 5 bases sitting between them. The CDR3 protein is CASSLVSNTGELFF. For the CDR3, the DNA is TGTGCCAGCAGCTTGGTCTCGAACACCGGGGAGCTGTTTTTT.

V usage is TRBV5-1 and J usage is TRBJ1-4; D possibly corresponds to TRBD1 (5 bases). CDR1 is SGHRS, CDR2 YFSETQ, per germline. The CDR3 is 18 amino acids. V was clipped by 4 bases and J by 0 bases, with 19 bases between them. The CDR3 coding sequence is TGCGCCAGCAGCCCGTGGGGCCTCGGGGTTGCAACTAATGAAAAACTGTTTTTT. Amino acids: CASSPWGLGVATNEKLFF.